This TCR beta chain was sequenced for a study of blood T cell repertoires in COVID-19. V was clipped by 5 bases and J by 4 bases, with 16 bases between them. Germline V CDR1 and CDR2: LNHDA, SQIVND (reference sequence). The CDR3 sequence is 15 residues long. Methods used by the authors: Reference gene primer amplification yielded estimated nucleated cell counts. Some clones are missing from TCRdb's copy, which holds only in-frame ones; the method was immunoSEQ multiplex PCR. V and J calls and clone size are as listed in that table; D and trimming were resolved from the DNA. This sample has 200,000 to 250,000 clones; roughly 80% occur once, and the top ten carry about 1.3%.

The source of this sequence is a woman between 35 and 50 years old with acute COVID-19. The chain is built from TRBV19 and TRBJ2-3, with unresolved D. The sequenced material came from PBMCs or T cells enriched from blood (not recorded which). The CDR3 region has the DNA TGTGCCAGTAGTGAGAGAGGAAGGAGCGCAGATACGCAGTATTTT. Translated, it gives CASSERGRSADTQYF.